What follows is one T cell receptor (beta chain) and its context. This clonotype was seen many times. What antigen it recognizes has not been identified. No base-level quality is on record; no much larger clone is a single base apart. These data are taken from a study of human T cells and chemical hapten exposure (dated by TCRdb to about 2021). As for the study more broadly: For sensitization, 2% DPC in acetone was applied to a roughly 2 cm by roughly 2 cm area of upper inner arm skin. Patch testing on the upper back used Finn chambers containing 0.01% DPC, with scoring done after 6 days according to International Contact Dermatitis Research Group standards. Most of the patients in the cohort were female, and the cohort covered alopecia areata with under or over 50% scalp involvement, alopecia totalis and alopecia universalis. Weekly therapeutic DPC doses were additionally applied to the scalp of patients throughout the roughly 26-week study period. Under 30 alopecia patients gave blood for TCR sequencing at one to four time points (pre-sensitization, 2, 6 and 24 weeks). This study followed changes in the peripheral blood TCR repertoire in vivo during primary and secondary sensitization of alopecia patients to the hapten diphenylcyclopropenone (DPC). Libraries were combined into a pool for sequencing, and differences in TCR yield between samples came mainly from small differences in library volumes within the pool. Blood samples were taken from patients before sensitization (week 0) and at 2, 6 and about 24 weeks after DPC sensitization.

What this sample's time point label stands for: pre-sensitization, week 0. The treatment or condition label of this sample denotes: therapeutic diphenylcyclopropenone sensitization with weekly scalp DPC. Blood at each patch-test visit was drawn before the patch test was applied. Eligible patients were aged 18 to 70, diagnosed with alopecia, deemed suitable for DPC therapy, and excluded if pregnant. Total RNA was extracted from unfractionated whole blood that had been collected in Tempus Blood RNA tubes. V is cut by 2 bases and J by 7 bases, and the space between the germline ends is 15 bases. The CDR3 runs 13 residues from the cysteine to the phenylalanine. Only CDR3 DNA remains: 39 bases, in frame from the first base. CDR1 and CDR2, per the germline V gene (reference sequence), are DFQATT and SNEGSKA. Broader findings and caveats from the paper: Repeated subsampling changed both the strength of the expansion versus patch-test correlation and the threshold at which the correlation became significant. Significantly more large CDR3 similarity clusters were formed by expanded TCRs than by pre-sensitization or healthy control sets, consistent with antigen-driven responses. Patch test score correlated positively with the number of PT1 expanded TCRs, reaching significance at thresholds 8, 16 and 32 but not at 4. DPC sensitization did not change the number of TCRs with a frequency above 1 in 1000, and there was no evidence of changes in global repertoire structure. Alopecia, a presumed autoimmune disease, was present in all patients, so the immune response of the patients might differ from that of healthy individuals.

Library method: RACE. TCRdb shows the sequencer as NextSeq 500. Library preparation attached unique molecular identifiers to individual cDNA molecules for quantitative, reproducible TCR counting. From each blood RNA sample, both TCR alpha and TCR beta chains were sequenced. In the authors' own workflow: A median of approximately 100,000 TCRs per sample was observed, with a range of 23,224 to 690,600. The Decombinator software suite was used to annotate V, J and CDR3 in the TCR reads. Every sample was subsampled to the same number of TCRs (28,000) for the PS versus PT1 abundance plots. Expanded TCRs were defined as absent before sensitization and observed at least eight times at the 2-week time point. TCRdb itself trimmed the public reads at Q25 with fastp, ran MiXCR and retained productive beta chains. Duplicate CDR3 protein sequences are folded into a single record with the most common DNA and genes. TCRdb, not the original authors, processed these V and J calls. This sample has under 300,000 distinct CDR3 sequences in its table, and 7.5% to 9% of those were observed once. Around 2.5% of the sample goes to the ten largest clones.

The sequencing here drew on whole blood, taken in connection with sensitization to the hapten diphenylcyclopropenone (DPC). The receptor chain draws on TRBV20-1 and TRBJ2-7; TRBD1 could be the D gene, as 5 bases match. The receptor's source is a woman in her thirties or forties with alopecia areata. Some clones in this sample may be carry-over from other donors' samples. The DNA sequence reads TGCAGTGCTAGAAGGGGATTCTCGGAAGAGCAGTACTTC. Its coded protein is CSARRGFSEEQYF.